The clone carrying this T cell receptor beta chain was seen a single time. Method: immunoSEQ multiplex PCR; TCRdb's copy keeps in-frame clones and lacks some. The sample shows about 130,000 clones, roughly 80% of them seen only once. The source of the sample is a study of blood T cell repertoires in COVID-19. The overall study: Specimens from acute and convalescent COVID-19 originated in the United States, Italy and Spain. From T cells, B-cell-depleted T cells, or PBMCs came the material, which was cDNA or gDNA.

This TCR was sampled from a woman in her fifties or sixties with acute or convalescent COVID-19. Sequenced: peripheral blood.

The CDR3 spells CASSPTGGNQPQHF. As DNA, the CDR3 is TGTGCCAGTAGCCCAACAGGGGGCAATCAGCCCCAGCATTTT. The chain combines TRBV19 with TRBJ1-5; the match to TRBD1 covers 7 bases. V shed 6 bases, J shed 2 bases, and the junction held 4 bases outside the gene matches. This CDR3 has 14 amino acids. CDR1 and CDR2 (germline): LNHDA, SQIVND (reference sequence).